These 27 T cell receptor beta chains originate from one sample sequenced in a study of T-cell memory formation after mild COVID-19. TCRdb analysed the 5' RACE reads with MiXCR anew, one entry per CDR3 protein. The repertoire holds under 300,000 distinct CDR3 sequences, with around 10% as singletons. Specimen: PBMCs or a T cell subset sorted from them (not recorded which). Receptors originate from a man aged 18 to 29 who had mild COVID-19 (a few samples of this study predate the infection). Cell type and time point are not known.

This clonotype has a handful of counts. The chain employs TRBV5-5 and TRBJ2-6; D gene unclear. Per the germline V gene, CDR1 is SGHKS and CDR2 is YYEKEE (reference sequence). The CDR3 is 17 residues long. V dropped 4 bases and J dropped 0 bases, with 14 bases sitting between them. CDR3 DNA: TGTGCCAGCAGCGTGGGTCCTCCGCCCTCTGGGGCCAACGTCCTGACTTTC. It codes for CASSVGPPPSGANVLTF.

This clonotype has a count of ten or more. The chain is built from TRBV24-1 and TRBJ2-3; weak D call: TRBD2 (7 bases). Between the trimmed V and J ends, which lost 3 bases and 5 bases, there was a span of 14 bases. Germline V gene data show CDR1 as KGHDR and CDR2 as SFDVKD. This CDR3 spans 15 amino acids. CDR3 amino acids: CATSDEGGGRDTQYF. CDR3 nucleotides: TGTGCCACCAGTGATGAGGGGGGGGGCCGAGATACGCAGTATTTT.

The CDR3 bases are TGTGCCAGCAGCCACCTCCGGGACCCGTCAGAGACCCAGTACTTC. This translates into CASSHLRDPSETQYF. J is TRBJ2-5 and V is TRBV3-1; D is perhaps TRBD1 or TRBD2 (5 bases each). From germline, CDR1 is LGHDT and CDR2 YNNKEL (reference sequence). This CDR3 is built from 15 residues. V shed 3 bases and J shed 4 bases, with 15 bases lying between them.

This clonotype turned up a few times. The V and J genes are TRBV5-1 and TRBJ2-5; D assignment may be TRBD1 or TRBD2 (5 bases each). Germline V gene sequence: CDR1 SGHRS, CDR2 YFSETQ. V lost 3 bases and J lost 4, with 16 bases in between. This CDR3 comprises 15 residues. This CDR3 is CASSSPHLRGETQYF. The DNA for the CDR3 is TGCGCCAGCAGCTCTCCTCATCTGAGGGGAGAGACCCAGTACTTC.

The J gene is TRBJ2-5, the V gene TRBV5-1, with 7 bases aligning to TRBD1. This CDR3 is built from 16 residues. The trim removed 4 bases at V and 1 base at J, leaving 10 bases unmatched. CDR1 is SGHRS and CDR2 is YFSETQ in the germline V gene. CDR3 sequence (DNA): TGCGCCAGCAGCCCAACCATCAGGACAGGCCAAGAGACCCAGTACTTC. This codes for CASSPTIRTGQETQYF.

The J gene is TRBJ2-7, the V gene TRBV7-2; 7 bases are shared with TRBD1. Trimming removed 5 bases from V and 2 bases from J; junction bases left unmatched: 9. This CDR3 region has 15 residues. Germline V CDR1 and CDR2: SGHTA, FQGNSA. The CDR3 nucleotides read TGTGCCAGCAGCGCCCTTCGAGGGGGCACCTACGAGCAGTACTTC. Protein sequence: CASSALRGGTYEQYF.

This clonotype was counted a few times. CDR3 amino acids: CAWSGLRSQPQHF. Written as DNA, the CDR3 is TGTGCCTGGAGCGGCCTTAGGAGTCAGCCCCAGCATTTT. The rearrangement uses TRBV30 and TRBJ1-5; D is undetermined. Germline loops: CDR1 GTSNPN, CDR2 SVGIG (reference sequence). The V and J ends lost 3 bases and 6 bases respectively, with 12 bases between them. The CDR3 is 13 residues long.

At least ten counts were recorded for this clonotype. This chain's CDR3 is CASRSRTSGGAVGPTWYNEQFF. In DNA, the CDR3 is TGTGCCAGCAGAAGCAGGACTAGCGGGGGGGCCGTTGGTCCCACATGGTACAATGAGCAGTTCTTC. This rearrangement joins TRBV12-3 or TRBV12-4 to TRBJ2-1; 15 bases match TRBD2. V lost 6 bases and J lost 4; bases outside the gene matches: 22. The length of the CDR3 is 22 residues.

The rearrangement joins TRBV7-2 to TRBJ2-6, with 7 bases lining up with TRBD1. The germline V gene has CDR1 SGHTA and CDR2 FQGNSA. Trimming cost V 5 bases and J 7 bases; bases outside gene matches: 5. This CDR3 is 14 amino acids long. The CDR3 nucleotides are TGTGCCAGCAGCGGACAGGTTGGTGCCAACGTCCTGACTTTC. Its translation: CASSGQVGANVLTF. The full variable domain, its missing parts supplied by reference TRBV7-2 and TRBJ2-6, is GAGVSQSPSNKVTEKGKDVELRCDPISGHTALYWYRQSLGQGLEFLIYFQGNSAPDKSGLPSDRFSAERTGGSVSTLTIQRTQQEDSAVYLCASSGQVGANVLTFGAGSRLTVL.

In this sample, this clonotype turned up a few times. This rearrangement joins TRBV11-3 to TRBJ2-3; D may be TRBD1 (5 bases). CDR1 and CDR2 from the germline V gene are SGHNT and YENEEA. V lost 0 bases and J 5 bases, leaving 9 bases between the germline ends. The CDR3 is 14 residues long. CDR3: CASSLEGLGDTQYF. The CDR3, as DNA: TGTGCCAGCAGCTTAGAGGGGCTGGGAGATACGCAGTATTTT.

The CDR3 sequence is CASSEDSGRTEAFF. The CDR3 DNA is TGTGCCAGCAGCGAGGACAGTGGGCGGACTGAAGCTTTCTTT. The chain couples TRBV6-4 to TRBJ1-1, with D possibly matching TRBD1 (6 bases). V lost 6 bases and J lost 5, with 16 bases in between. The CDR3 totals 14 residues. Germline CDR1 and CDR2: MRHNA and SNTAGT.

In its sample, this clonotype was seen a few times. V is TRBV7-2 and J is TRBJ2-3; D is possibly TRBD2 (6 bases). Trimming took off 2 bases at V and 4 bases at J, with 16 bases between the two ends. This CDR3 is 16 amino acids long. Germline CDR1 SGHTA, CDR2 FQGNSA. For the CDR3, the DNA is TGTGCCAGCAGCTTATTTTTGGGGGGACGTGCAGATACGCAGTATTTT. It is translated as CASSLFLGGRADTQYF.

Here the CDR3 DNA reads TGTGCCAGCAGCCAAGGGCAGCCTTTCTACGAGCAGTACTTC. It yields the protein CASSQGQPFYEQYF. The chain is built from TRBV3-1 and TRBJ2-7; D is undetermined. Between the trimmed V and J ends, which lost 1 base and 3 bases, there was a span of 10 bases. The CDR3 contains 14 residues. Germline loops: CDR1 LGHDT, CDR2 YNNKEL (reference sequence).

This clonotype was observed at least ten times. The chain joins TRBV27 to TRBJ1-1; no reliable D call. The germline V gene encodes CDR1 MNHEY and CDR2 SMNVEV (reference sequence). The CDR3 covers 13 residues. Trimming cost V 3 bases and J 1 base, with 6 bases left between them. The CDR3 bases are TGTGCCAGCAGTTTGATGTCGAACACTGAAGCTTTCTTT. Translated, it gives CASSLMSNTEAFF.

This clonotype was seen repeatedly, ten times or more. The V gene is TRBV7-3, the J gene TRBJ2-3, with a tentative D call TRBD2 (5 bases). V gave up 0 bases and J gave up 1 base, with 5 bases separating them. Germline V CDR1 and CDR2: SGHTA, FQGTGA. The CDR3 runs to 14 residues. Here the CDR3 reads CASSLTGGTDTQYF. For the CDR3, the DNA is TGTGCCAGCAGCTTAACCGGGGGCACAGATACGCAGTATTTT.

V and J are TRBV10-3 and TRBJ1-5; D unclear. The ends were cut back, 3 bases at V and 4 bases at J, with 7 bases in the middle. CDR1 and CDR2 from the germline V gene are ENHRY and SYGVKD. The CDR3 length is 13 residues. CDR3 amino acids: CAISDEGNQPQHF. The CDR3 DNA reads TGTGCCATCAGTGACGAGGGAAATCAGCCCCAGCATTTT.

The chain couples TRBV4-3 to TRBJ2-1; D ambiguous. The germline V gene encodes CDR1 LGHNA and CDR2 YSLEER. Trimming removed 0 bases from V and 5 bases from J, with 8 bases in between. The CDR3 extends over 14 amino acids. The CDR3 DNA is TGCGCCAGCAGCCAAGAGACCTCAAACAATGAGCAGTTCTTC. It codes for CASSQETSNNEQFF.

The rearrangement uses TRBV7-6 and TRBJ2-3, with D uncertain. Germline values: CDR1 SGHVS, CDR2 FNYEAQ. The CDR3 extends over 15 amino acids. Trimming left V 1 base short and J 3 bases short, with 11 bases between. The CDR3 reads CASSLVGRRTDTQYF. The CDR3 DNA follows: TGTGCCAGCAGCTTAGTGGGCAGAAGGACAGATACGCAGTATTTT.

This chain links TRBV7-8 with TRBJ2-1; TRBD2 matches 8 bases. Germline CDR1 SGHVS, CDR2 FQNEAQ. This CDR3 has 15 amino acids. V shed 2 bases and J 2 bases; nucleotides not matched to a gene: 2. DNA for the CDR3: TGTGCCAGCAGCTTAATAGCGGGGACCTACAATGAGCAGTTCTTC. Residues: CASSLIAGTYNEQFF.

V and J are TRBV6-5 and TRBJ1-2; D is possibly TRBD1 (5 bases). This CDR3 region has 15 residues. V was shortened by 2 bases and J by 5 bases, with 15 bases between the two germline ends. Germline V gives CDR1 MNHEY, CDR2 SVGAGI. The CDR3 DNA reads TGTGCCAGCAGTTACCGATCTACAGGACCATATGGCTACACCTTC. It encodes CASSYRSTGPYGYTF.

CDR3 region: CASSSTLLAGGLNEQFF. The CDR3 DNA reads as TGTGCCAGCAGCTCAACTTTACTAGCGGGGGGTCTGAATGAGCAGTTCTTC. V is TRBV7-6 and J is TRBJ2-1, with TRBD2 matching over 12 bases. CDR1 SGHVS and CDR2 FNYEAQ come from the germline V gene. This CDR3 spans 17 amino acids. V dropped 4 bases and J dropped 7; count of bases not matched to a gene: 11.

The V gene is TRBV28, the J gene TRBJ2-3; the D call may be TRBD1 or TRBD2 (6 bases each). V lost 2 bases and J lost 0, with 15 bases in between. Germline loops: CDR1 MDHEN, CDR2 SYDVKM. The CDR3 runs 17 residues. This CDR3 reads CASSLGSGGPSTDTQYF. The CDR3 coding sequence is TGTGCCAGCAGTTTAGGTTCTGGGGGGCCTAGCACAGATACGCAGTATTTT.

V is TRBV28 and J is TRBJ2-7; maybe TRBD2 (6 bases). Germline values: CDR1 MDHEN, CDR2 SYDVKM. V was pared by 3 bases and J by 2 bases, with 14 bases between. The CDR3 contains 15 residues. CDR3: CASSLGGADPYEQYV. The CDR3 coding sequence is TGTGCCAGCAGTTTGGGCGGGGCCGATCCCTACGAGCAGTACGTC.

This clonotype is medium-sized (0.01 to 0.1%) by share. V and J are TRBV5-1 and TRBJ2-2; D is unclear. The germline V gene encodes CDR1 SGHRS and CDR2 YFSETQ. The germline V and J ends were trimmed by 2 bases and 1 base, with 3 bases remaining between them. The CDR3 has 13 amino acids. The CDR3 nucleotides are TGCGCCAGCAGCTTAGGGAACACCGGGGAGCTGTTTTTT. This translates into CASSLGNTGELFF.

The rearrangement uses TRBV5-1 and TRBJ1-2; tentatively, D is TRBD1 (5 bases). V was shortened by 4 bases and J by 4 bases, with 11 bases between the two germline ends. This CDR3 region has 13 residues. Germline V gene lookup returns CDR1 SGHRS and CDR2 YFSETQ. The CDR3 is CASSPQELYGYTF. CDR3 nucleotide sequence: TGCGCCAGCAGCCCACAGGAGCTCTATGGCTACACCTTC.

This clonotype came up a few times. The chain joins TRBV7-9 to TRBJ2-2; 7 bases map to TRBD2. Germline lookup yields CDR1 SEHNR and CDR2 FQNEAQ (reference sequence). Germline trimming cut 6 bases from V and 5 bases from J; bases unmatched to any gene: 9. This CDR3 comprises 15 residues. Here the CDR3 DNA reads TGTGCCAGCAGGCCAAGCGGGGCCGTTACCGGGGAGCTGTTTTTT. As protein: CASRPSGAVTGELFF.

In DNA form, the CDR3 reads TGTGCCAGCAGCCGACGTGGCACTGAAGCTTTCTTT. Amino acids: CASSRRGTEAFF. The chain has TRBV14 and TRBJ1-1; no clear D gene. The V gene lost 4 bases and the J gene lost 4 bases, with 7 bases spanning the gap. Germline assignment: CDR1 SGHDN and CDR2 FVKESK. CDR3 length equals 12 residues.